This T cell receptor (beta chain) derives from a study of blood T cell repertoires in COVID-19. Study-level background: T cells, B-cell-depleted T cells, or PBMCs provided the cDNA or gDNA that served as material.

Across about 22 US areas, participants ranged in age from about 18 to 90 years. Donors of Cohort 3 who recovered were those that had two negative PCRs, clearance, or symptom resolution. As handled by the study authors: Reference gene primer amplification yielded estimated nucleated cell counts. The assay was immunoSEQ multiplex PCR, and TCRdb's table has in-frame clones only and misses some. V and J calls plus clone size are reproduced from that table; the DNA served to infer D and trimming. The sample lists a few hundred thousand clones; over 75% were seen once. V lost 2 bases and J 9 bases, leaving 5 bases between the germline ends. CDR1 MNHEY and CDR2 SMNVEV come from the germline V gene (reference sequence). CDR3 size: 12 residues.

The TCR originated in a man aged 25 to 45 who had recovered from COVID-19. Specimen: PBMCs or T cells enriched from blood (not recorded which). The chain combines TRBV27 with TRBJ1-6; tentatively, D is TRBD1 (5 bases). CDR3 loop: CASSLQGSPLHF. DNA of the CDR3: TGTGCCAGCAGTTTACAGGGTTCACCCCTCCACTTT.